This T cell receptor beta chain was identified during a study of T cell responses to AZD1222 COVID-19 vaccine. In the case of this clone: Its antigen remains unknown.

This CDR3 is built from 16 residues. The ends lost 2 bases at V and 2 bases at J; junction bases unmatched: 6. Germline V gene lookup returns CDR1 SGHAT and CDR2 FQDESV (reference sequence). Data came from immunoSEQ multiplex PCR; TCRdb stores just in-frame clones and leaves some out. The table has about 140,000 clones, more than 90% seen once; the top ten hold approximately 5.4%. Notes on the study in general: Recipients of AZD1222 seropositive at baseline numbered only five or six. Samples come after the peak T cell response, not at day 14. Close to half of all spike-specific TCRs reportedly target regions of the variants that are unmutated. A mostly white British donor set with more females was recruited, and clonal diversity was possibly underestimated.

The sample here was peripheral blood, taken on day 0 of AZD1222 vaccination. The rearrangement links TRBV11-1 to TRBJ2-3; 8 nucleotides match TRBD2. This receptor was identified in an adult in good health. CDR3 region: CASSLLRGATTDTQYF. The CDR3 DNA reads as TGTGCCAGCAGCTTATTGCGGGGGGCTACCACAGATACGCAGTATTTT.